The present TCR beta chain was sequenced within a study of cytomegalovirus exposure and HLA in healthy donors. Study in general: Of over 300 genotyped donors, roughly 86% clustered with self-reported Caucasian donors.

The study ran its PCR with 60 Vbeta and 13 Jbeta primers. Sequencing was performed with immunoSEQ multiplex PCR; in TCRdb, only in-frame clones are kept and a portion is missing. The sample records 95,000 to 150,000 clones, 80% being singletons. Germline CDR1 reads MNHNS; CDR2 reads SASEGT. Trimming stripped 3 bases from V and 4 bases from J, with 12 bases between. This CDR3 spans 14 amino acids. Study outcomes and limitations: Despite most TCR sequences being rare, some public TCRs occurred in many donors. The sole available immune exposure information was CMV serostatus.

This clone has a single count. The antigen is not known. The TCR was taken from a man aged 30 to 39 in good health and CMV-seropositive. V usage is TRBV6-1 and J usage is TRBJ2-5, with TRBD1 as a possible D gene (6 bases). What was sequenced was PBMCs. For the CDR3, the DNA is TGTGCCAGCAGTGATACAGGGTTGAGAGAGACCCAGTACTTC. Translated, it gives CASSDTGLRETQYF.